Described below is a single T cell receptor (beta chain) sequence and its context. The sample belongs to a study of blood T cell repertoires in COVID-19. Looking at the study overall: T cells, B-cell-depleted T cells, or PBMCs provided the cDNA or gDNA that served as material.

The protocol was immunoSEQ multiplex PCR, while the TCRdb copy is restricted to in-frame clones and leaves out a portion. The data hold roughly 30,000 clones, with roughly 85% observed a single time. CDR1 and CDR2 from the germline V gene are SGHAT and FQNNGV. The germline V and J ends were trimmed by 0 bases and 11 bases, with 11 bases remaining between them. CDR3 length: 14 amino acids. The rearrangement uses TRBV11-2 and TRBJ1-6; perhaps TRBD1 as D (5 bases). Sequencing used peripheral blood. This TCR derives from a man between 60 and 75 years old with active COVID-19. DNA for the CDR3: TGTGCCAGCAGCTTAGATCGTAGGGGTCCACCCCTCCACTTT. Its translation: CASSLDRRGPPLHF.